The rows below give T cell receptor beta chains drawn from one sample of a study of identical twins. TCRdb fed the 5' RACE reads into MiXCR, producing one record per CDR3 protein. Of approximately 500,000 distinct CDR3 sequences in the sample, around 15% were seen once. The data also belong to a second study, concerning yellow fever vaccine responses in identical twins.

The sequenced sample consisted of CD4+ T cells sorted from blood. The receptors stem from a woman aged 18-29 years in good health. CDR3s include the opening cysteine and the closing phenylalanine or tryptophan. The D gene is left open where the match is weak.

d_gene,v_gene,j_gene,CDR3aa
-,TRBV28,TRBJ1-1,CASRSNTEAFF
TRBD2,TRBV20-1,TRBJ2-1,CSARVSGGAAEQFF
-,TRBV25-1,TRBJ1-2,CASSRTGNYGYTF
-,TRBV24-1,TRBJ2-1,CATSDPDRDEQFF
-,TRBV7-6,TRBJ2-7,CASSSQETYEQYF
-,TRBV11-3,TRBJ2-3,CASSLQGVDTDTQYF
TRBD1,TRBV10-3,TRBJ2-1,CAISTGVWDEQFF
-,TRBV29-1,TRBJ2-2,CSVEGRGRDTGELFF
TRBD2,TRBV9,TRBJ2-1,CASTFTSGSYNEQFF
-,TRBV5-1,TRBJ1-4,CASSQGTNEKLFF
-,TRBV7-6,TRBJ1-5,CASSLGQNDQPQHF
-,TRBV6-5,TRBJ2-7,CASSHDSLKQYF
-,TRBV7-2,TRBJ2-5,CASSLVPGGYGETQYF
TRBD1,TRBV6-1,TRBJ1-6,CASRRTGGFNSPLHF
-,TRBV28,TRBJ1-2,CASSAGAAYGYTF
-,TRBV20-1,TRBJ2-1,CSALTLGLRDNEQFF
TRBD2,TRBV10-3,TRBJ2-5,CAISESAGEKTQYF
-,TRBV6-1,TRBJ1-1,CASSTQGMVTEAFF
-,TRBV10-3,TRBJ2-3,CAISGGGTDTQYF
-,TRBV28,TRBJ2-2,CASSPPGGRAGGFVGELFF
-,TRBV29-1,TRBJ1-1,CSVEGPIEAFF
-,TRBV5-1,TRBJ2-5,CASSLGTAGQETQYF
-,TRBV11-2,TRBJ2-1,CASRRALGGNTYNEQFF
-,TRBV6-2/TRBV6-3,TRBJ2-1,CASLGARDYNEQFF
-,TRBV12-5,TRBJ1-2,CASGWSLGYGYTF
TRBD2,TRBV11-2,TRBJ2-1,CASSLAYSAGVHEQFF
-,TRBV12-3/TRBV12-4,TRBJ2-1,CASSLMGGPMSYNEQFF
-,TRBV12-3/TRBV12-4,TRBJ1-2,CASSLWGAEGYTF
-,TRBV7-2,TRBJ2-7,CASSVYSSYEQYF
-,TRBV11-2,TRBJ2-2,CASSLRGIAESNTGELFF
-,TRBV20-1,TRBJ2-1,CSAKQGTGYNEQFF
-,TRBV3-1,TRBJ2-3,CASSQQSAGTDTQYF
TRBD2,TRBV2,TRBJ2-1,CASRASGGGLYNEQFF
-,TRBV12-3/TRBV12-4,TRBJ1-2,CASSFGGGFGYTF
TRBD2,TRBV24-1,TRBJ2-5,CATSDPLSGRETPYQETQYF
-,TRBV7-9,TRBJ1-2,CASSLIGTPNYGYTF
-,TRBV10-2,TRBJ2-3,CASTPFSEGDTQYF
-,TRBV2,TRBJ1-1,CASSEGWPSDTEAFF
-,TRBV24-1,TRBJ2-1,CATSAHSALSYNEQFF
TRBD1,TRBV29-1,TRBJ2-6,CSVSKGTAGGANVLTF
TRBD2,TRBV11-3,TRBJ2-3,CASSPRAGTSGPDTQYF
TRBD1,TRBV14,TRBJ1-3,CASSQRTGTFSGNTIYF
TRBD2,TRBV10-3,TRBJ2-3,CAIKTSGGPVPADTQYF
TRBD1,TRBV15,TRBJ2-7,CATSIGGTGIYEQYF
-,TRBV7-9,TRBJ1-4,CASSRREVDNEKLFF
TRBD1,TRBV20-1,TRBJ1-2,CSAPRGGAYGYTF
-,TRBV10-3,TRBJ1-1,CAITPQLGTNTEAFF
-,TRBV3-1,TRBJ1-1,CASTQSPGLNTEAFF
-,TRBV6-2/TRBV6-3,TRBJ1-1,CASSSGFNTEAFF
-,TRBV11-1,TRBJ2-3,CAGGTEDTQYF
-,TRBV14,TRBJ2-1,CASSQVQPYNEQFF
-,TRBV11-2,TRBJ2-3,CAVGGDTQYF